The 2 T cell receptor beta chains given below trace back to one sample, sequenced in a study of T-cell memory formation after mild COVID-19. Each CDR3 protein gets one entry after TCRdb re-called the 5' RACE reads with MiXCR. The top ten hold under 2.5% of the sample, which has around 180,000 distinct CDR3 sequences, roughly 17% seen once. The sample comprised PBMCs or a T cell subset sorted from them (not recorded which). All receptors derive from an adult woman who had mild COVID-19 (a few samples of this study predate the infection). Cell type and time point are not known.

The rearrangement uses TRBV29-1 and TRBJ1-5, with unresolved D. Germline V gene sequence: CDR1 SQVTM, CDR2 ANQGSEA. V was trimmed by 6 bases and J by 6 bases, leaving 12 bases between them. The CDR3 is 12 residues long. CDR3 loop: CSVRTGGQPQHF. The CDR3 DNA is TGCAGCGTGAGGACGGGTGGTCAGCCCCAGCATTTT.

This clonotype was counted a single time. Just one base apart from a much larger clone, this may be a read error. The V and J genes are TRBV5-1 and TRBJ2-1; D remains ambiguous. This CDR3 has 15 amino acids. Trimming removed 0 bases at V and 2 bases at J, with 9 bases between. Germline V gives CDR1 SGHRS, CDR2 YFSETQ. The CDR3: CASSLGMGAYNEQFF. The CDR3 DNA reads TGCGCCAGCAGCTTGGGAATGGGTGCCTACAATGAGCAGTTCTTC.